These T cell receptor beta chains were read from a single sample in a study of beta chain features in type 1 diabetes. TCRdb keeps only in-frame clones here, not all; method: immunoSEQ multiplex PCR. This table has 200,000 to 250,000 clones, approximately 13% appearing once. The sequenced sample consisted of naive CD4+ T cells from blood. Receptors originate from a man younger than 45 with type 1 diabetes. The CDR3 runs from the conserved cysteine through the conserved F or W. A D gene is named only where the DNA matches it firmly. For some rows the clone size is stated as once, few or many, or as a class when expanded; others skip it.

CDR3 protein	CDR3 DNA	clone size	CDR3 length	J gene	V gene	D gene
CASSTGTSGSYNEQFF	TGTGCCAGCAGCACGGGGACTAGCGGCTCCTACAATGAGCAGTTCTTC	NA	16	TRBJ2-1	TRBV7-2	TRBD2
CATSSDRTGDYQPQHF	TGTGCCACCAGCAGCGACAGGACAGGGGACTATCAGCCCCAGCATTTT	NA	16	TRBJ1-5	TRBV15	TRBD1
CATSKSGQRYGYTF	TGTGCCACCAGCAAGAGCGGACAGCGCTATGGCTACACCTTC	NA	14	TRBJ1-2	TRBV15	NA
CASSFHPLTGELFF	TGTGCCAGCAGCTTCCATCCACTCACCGGGGAGCTGTTTTTT	NA	14	TRBJ2-2	TRBV11-3	NA
CASSYPGQSNNEQFF	TGTGCCAGCAGTTACCCCGGACAGTCCAACAATGAGCAGTTCTTC	NA	15	TRBJ2-1	TRBV6-6	NA
CASSSGGPYEQYF	TGTGCCTCCTCTAGCGGGGGCCCCTACGAGCAGTACTTC	few	13	TRBJ2-7	TRBV19	TRBD2
CASSPLGGGEAFF	TGTGCCAGCAGCCCCCTGGGTGGAGGAGAGGCTTTCTTT	few	13	TRBJ1-1	TRBV11-1	NA
CASTPGNTIYF	TGTGCCAGCACCCCGGGGAACACCATATATTTT	few	11	TRBJ1-3	TRBV11-2	NA
CASSGEAVGGYTF	TGTGCCAGCAGCGGGGAGGCCGTGGGTGGCTACACCTTC	few	13	TRBJ1-2	TRBV9	NA
CASSPHNRGEQFF	TGTGCCAGCTCACCACACAACAGGGGTGAGCAGTTCTTC	NA	13	TRBJ2-1	TRBV18	TRBD1
CSVEDRGYTGELFF	TGCAGCGTTGAAGATCGGGGGTACACCGGGGAGCTGTTTTTT	NA	14	TRBJ2-2	TRBV29-1	NA
CASSLLGGGTDTQYF	TGTGCCAGCAGTTTATTGGGCGGGGGTACAGATACGCAGTATTTT	few	15	TRBJ2-3	TRBV27	TRBD2
CASSLGAGVYNEQFF	TGCGCCAGCAGCTTGGGGGCGGGGGTATACAATGAGCAGTTCTTC	few	15	TRBJ2-1	TRBV5-1	TRBD2
CASSENSGNEQFF	TGTGCCAGCTCAGAAAACTCGGGCAATGAGCAGTTCTTC	NA	13	TRBJ2-1	TRBV18	NA